These 9 T cell receptor beta chains came from one sample sequenced in a study of T-cell reconstitution after alpha-beta-depleted transplantation in children. For TCRbeta, the library was prepared with unique molecular identifiers. TCRdb passed the PCR reads through MiXCR, listing each CDR3 protein once. The sample contains around 380,000 distinct CDR3 sequences, approximately 11% of which appear only once. This specimen consisted of PBMCs from the stem cell graft donor, obtained from the stem cell graft. The receptors were gathered from a human donor who donated a stem cell graft to a child with acute myeloid leukemia.

This chain joins TRBV4-1 and TRBJ1-1; D is unclear. Germline V gene lookup returns CDR1 MGHRA and CDR2 YSYEKL. Trimming removed 1 base at V and 1 base at J, with 10 bases between. The CDR3 is made up of 15 amino acids. The CDR3 region has the DNA TGCGCCAGCAGCCAAGGCTTGGGCGGGAACACTGAAGCTTTCTTT. Its translation is CASSQGLGGNTEAFF.

The CDR3 here is CSASPSGGSTDTQYF. CDR3 DNA sequence: TGCAGTGCTAGTCCTAGCGGGGGAAGCACAGATACGCAGTATTTT. The chain uses TRBV20-1 and TRBJ2-3; 10 nucleotides align to TRBD2. Unmatched junction bases numbered 3, after V lost 3 bases and J lost 0 bases. Germline V gene lookup returns CDR1 DFQATT and CDR2 SNEGSKA (reference sequence). CDR3 length equals 15 residues.

This clonotype was observed a handful of times. The gene calls are TRBV5-8 and TRBJ1-2; possibly TRBD1 for D (5 bases). Germline V CDR1 and CDR2: SGHTS, YDEGEE. Trimming removed 4 bases at V and 8 bases at J, with 15 bases between. The CDR3 extends over 13 amino acids. CDR3: CASSKGLMGGYTF. The CDR3 nucleotides read TGTGCCAGCAGCAAGGGACTTATGGGGGGCTACACCTTC.

This clonotype showed up just a few times. The chain is built from TRBV9 and TRBJ2-1, with TRBD1 matching over 10 bases. V gave up 3 bases and J gave up 8 bases; unmatched junction bases: 5. The CDR3 contains 14 residues. CDR1 SGDLS and CDR2 YYNGEE come from the germline V gene. CDR3 protein: CASSEGDRGDEQFF. CDR3 sequence (DNA): TGTGCCAGCAGCGAGGGGGACAGGGGAGATGAGCAGTTCTTC.

This clonotype occurred many times. The rearrangement links TRBV7-2 to TRBJ2-1, with TRBD2 as a possible D gene (5 bases). V lost 8 bases and J 0 bases, leaving 8 bases between the germline ends. Per germline, CDR1 SGHTA and CDR2 FQGNSA. The CDR3 runs 13 residues. Here the CDR3 reads CASPGSSYNEQFF. CDR3 DNA: TGTGCCAGCCCGGGAAGCTCCTACAATGAGCAGTTCTTC.

This clonotype was counted a few times. The V gene is TRBV29-1, the J gene TRBJ2-3, with D perhaps TRBD1 (6 bases). The CDR3 loop spans 15 amino acids. Between the trimmed V and J ends, which lost 3 bases and 6 bases, there was a span of 19 bases. Looked up from germline, CDR1 is SQVTM and CDR2 is ANQGSEA. The CDR3 DNA reads as TGCAGCGTTGATGGTGGGGGCAGGGGTGGCGATACGCAGTATTTT. This sequence encodes CSVDGGGRGGDTQYF.

The V and J genes are TRBV12-3 or TRBV12-4 and TRBJ2-3, with 7 bases aligning to TRBD2. The length of the CDR3 is 17 residues. The V gene end was trimmed by 6 bases and the J gene end by 4 bases; junction bases not matched to a gene: 16. The CDR3 nucleotides read TGTGCCAGCAGCACCGGCGGGAGTTGGTCGGTCGCAGATACGCAGTATTTT. Its translation: CASSTGGSWSVADTQYF.

This clonotype was detected only a few times. This chain links TRBV9 with TRBJ1-5; weak D call: TRBD1 (5 bases). The CDR3 spans 15 residues. V was shortened by 4 bases and J by 7 bases, with 18 bases between the two germline ends. Germline V CDR1 and CDR2: SGDLS, YYNGEE. Here the CDR3 reads CASSRGTLGQQPQHF. The CDR3 DNA is TGTGCCAGCAGCCGCGGGACCTTGGGGCAACAGCCCCAGCATTTT.

This clonotype occurred many times. V is TRBV4-1 and J is TRBJ1-4, with no clear D. The V and J ends lost 0 bases and 7 bases respectively, with 12 bases between them. CDR3 length: 15 amino acids. Germline lookup yields CDR1 MGHRA and CDR2 YSYEKL. CDR3 DNA: TGCGCCAGCAGCCAAGAGCCCGGACCGGGTGAAAAACTGTTTTTT. As protein: CASSQEPGPGEKLFF.